The TCR beta chain described here comes from a study of T-cell memory formation after mild COVID-19. For the study at large: Largely donor-specific sequence clusters came from a couple of donors.

CDR1 SGHNT and CDR2 YENEEA come from the germline V gene. V shed 0 bases, J shed 6 bases, and the junction held 10 bases outside the gene matches. The CDR3 runs 16 residues. 5'RACE primed at constant segments yielded TCR alpha and TCR beta cDNA libraries bearing sample barcodes and UMIs. MiXCR, applied by TCRdb to the 5' RACE reads, yields one record per CDR3 protein. The data contain around 450,000 distinct CDR3 sequences, roughly 20% of them singletons. The sequenced sample consisted of PBMCs or a T cell subset sorted from them (not recorded which). The rearrangement links TRBV11-3 to TRBJ2-7; 8 nucleotides line up with TRBD2. The TCR originated in an adult woman who had mild COVID-19 (a few samples of this study predate the infection). Cell type and time point are not known. The CDR3: CASSLEPGLVGREQYF. CDR3 nucleotides: TGTGCCAGCAGCTTAGAACCGGGACTAGTAGGCCGCGAGCAGTACTTC.